The T cell receptor beta chain under discussion was sequenced for a study of memory CD4+ T cells and cytomegalovirus serostatus. Study background: Donors were healthy Belgian adults, 10 or so CMV seropositive and 20 to 25 seronegative.

Germline V gene data show CDR1 as MNHEY and CDR2 as SVGAGI. V was shortened by 7 bases and J by 4 bases, with 11 bases between the two germline ends. The CDR3 runs 13 residues. This table comes from immunoSEQ multiplex PCR, and its TCRdb copy is limited to in-frame clones, with some not included. Among about 80,000 clones listed, around 80% were seen once. Single viable CD3+CD4+CD8-CD45RO+ cells were sorted as the memory CD4+ T cells. Donors' CMV status reflects serum IgG against pp150, pp28, p38, p52. CD4+ T cells were isolated by positive magnetic selection. A note on this clone: Antigen unknown.

Study-wide points: Of 150 to 200 reported CMV TCRbeta sequences, 67 were found in memory CD4+ repertoires.

This TCR was sampled from an adult in good health and CMV-seronegative. Sequenced material: memory CD4+ T cells from blood. This chain uses TRBV6-5 with TRBJ1-3; D unclear. CDR3 bases: TGTGCCAGCACCTCGGACGGAGGAAACACCATATATTTT. It encodes CASTSDGGNTIYF.